The 8 T cell receptor beta chains in this list originate from one sample, sequenced in a study of blood T cell repertoires in COVID-19. TCRdb's table, derived via immunoSEQ multiplex PCR, lists solely in-frame clones and lacks some. The sample has approximately 200,000 clones; approximately 86% are singletons. Sequencing input: PBMCs or T cells enriched from blood (not recorded which). The receptors were sampled from a woman aged 30 to 39 who had been exposed to COVID-19.

The genes are TRBV3-1 (or the pseudogene TRBV3-2) and TRBJ2-3; 10 bases are a match to TRBD2. The ends lost 4 bases at V and 9 bases at J; junction bases unmatched: 10. The CDR3 contains 15 residues. Germline CDR1 is LGHDT and CDR2 is YNNKEL (reference sequence). CDR3 loop: CASSLAGGPWRTQYF. CDR3 nucleotides: TGTGCCAGCAGCCTAGCGGGGGGCCCCTGGCGGACGCAGTATTTT.

This chain connects TRBV29-1 to TRBJ1-2, with 9 bases aligning to TRBD1. The CDR3 has 14 residues. CDR1 is SQVTM and CDR2 is ANQGSEA in the germline V gene. V was clipped by 4 bases and J by 5 bases; unmatched bases: 8. The CDR3 region is CSVARDRGGYGYTF. The CDR3 DNA reads TGCAGCGTTGCCCGAGACAGGGGGGGTTATGGCTACACCTTC.

V is TRBV19 and J is TRBJ2-3, with 8 bases aligning to TRBD2. The CDR3 length is 15 residues. Trimming took 3 bases from V and 2 from J; bases not matched to a gene: 4. In germline, CDR1 is LNHDA, CDR2 SQIVND (reference sequence). The CDR3 protein is CASSISGGSTDTQYF. The CDR3 nucleotides are TGTGCCAGTAGTATCAGCGGGGGCTCCACAGATACGCAGTATTTT.

V and J are TRBV4-1 and TRBJ1-2; 8 bases are shared with TRBD1. The germline gives CDR1 MGHRA, CDR2 YSYEKL. The CDR3 loop spans 17 amino acids. J gave up 4 bases and V 1 base, and 11 bases lay outside the gene matches. In DNA form, the CDR3 reads TGCGCCAGCAGCCAAGGGACAGGGAAGTTGAAAGCCTATGGCTACACCTTC. Translated, it gives CASSQGTGKLKAYGYTF.

V is TRBV11-2 and J is TRBJ1-2, with 10 nucleotides matching TRBD1. After removal of 4 bases from V and 6 bases from J, the junction contained 5 bases not matched to a gene. This CDR3 contains 14 residues. Germline V gene sequence: CDR1 SGHAT, CDR2 FQNNGV. In nucleotides, the CDR3 is TGTGCCAGCAGCTACCAGACAGGGGGCAATGGCTACACCTTC. Protein sequence: CASSYQTGGNGYTF.

The chain joins TRBV19 to TRBJ1-2; 7 bases align to TRBD1. V was clipped by 4 bases and J by 4 bases; unmatched bases: 3. In germline, CDR1 is LNHDA, CDR2 SQIVND (reference sequence). The CDR3 consists of 13 residues. Here the CDR3 DNA reads TGTGCCAGTAGTACCGGGACAGCCTATGGCTACACCTTC. Amino acid sequence: CASSTGTAYGYTF.

This rearrangement joins TRBV24-1 to TRBJ1-3; 10 bases match TRBD1. CDR3 length: 14 amino acids. V was clipped by 5 bases and J by 8 bases; unmatched bases: 5. CDR1 is KGHDR, CDR2 SFDVKD, per germline. CDR3 amino acids: CATSAGQGSDTIYF. In DNA form, the CDR3 reads TGTGCCACCAGTGCGGGACAGGGGTCAGACACCATATATTTT.

The genes are TRBV12-5 and TRBJ1-1, with TRBD1 matching 7 bases. Trimming removed 6 bases from V and 1 base from J; junction bases left unmatched: 5. Germline V gene sequence: CDR1 LGHNT, CDR2 FRNRAP. The CDR3 length is 14 residues. The CDR3 loop reads CASGPGTENTEAFF. CDR3 bases: TGTGCTAGTGGCCCCGGGACAGAGAACACTGAAGCTTTCTTT.